The 16 T cell receptor beta chains below were found in one sample sequenced in a study of blood T cell repertoires in COVID-19. Profiling relied on immunoSEQ multiplex PCR, and the TCRdb table lists in-frame clones only, not all of them. This sample carries about 57,000 clones, 80% to 90% of them seen once, and the ten largest clones take less than 4.5%. The sample comprised PBMCs or T cells enriched from blood (not recorded which). Receptors originate from a woman in her thirties or forties with acute COVID-19.

The V and J genes are TRBV28 and TRBJ2-4; 7 positions match TRBD1. This CDR3 has 15 amino acids. Losses at the gene ends were 6 bases for V and 5 bases for J; bases not matched to a gene: 10. Germline values: CDR1 MDHEN, CDR2 SYDVKM. As DNA, the CDR3 is TGTGCCAGCAGCCCGACAGGGTTTGTTGAAAACATTCAGTACTTC. This codes for CASSPTGFVENIQYF. Full variable domain (outside the CDR3, taken from reference TRBV28 and TRBJ2-4): DVKVTQSSRYLVKRTGEKVFLECVQDMDHENMFWYRQDPGLGLRLIYFSYDVKMKEKGDIPEGYSVSREKKERFSLILESASTNQTSMYLCASSPTGFVENIQYFGAGTRLSVL.

This clone was seen only once. The V and J genes are TRBV14 and TRBJ2-1, with D possibly being TRBD2 (6 bases). This CDR3 spans 17 amino acids. The ends were cut back, 4 bases at V and 2 bases at J, with 18 bases in the middle. Germline V CDR1 and CDR2: SGHDN, FVKESK. CDR3 residues: CASSPPWMAGTYNEQFF. CDR3 DNA: TGTGCCAGCAGCCCCCCTTGGATGGCGGGAACCTACAATGAGCAGTTCTTC. Combining the CDR3 with reference TRBV14 and TRBJ2-1 gives the whole variable domain EAGVTQFPSHSVIEKGQTVTLRCDPISGHDNLYWYRRVMGKEIKFLLHFVKESKQDESGMPNNRFLAERTGGTYSTLKVQPAELEDSGVYFCASSPPWMAGTYNEQFFGPGTRLTVL.

This clone was counted only a few times. The rearrangement links TRBV6-1 to TRBJ1-2; D remains unclear. Germline V gene sequence: CDR1 MNHNS, CDR2 SASEGT. This CDR3 region has 14 residues. V was shortened by 5 bases and J by 1 base, with 11 bases between the two germline ends. In nucleotides, the CDR3 is TGTGCCAGCAGTCAGGCAGCCCTTAACTATGGCTACACCTTC. Residues: CASSQAALNYGYTF.

The chain links TRBV7-9 to TRBJ2-2; a possible D gene is TRBD2 (7 bases). Germline CDR1 is SEHNR and CDR2 is FQNEAQ (reference sequence). There are 14 residues in the CDR3. V was trimmed by 7 bases and J by 6 bases, leaving 15 bases between them. CDR3 protein: CASISEGGPGELFF. Here the CDR3 DNA reads TGTGCCAGCATCTCAGAGGGGGGGCCCGGGGAGCTGTTTTTT.

V and J are TRBV4-2 and TRBJ1-6, with TRBD1 identical over 9 bases. The J segment lost 6 bases and the V segment lost 0 bases, leaving 6 bases of the junction unmatched. Germline CDR1 and CDR2: LGHNA and YNFKEQ. The CDR3 has 17 amino acids. This CDR3 is CASSQDLPGQGNSPLHF. In DNA form, the CDR3 reads TGTGCCAGCAGCCAAGACTTACCGGGACAGGGTAATTCACCCCTCCACTTT.

J is TRBJ2-5 and V is TRBV11-2; maybe TRBD2 (6 bases). Trimming took off 1 base at V and 5 bases at J, with 17 bases between the two ends. The CDR3 runs to 16 residues. CDR1 is SGHAT, CDR2 FQNNGV, per germline. For the CDR3, the DNA is TGTGCCAGCAGCTTAGGACTCACTGACCGGGGGGAGACCCAGTACTTC. The encoded protein is CASSLGLTDRGETQYF.

The chain uses TRBV24-1 and TRBJ2-3; the D is unclear. CDR1 KGHDR and CDR2 SFDVKD come from the germline V gene. CDR3 length equals 14 residues. Trimming took 1 base from V and 5 from J, leaving 9 bases between them. CDR3 in amino acids: CATSDLGALDTQYF. CDR3 nucleotide sequence: TGTGCCACCAGTGATTTAGGAGCCTTAGATACGCAGTATTTT.

The CDR3: CASNELGGAYGYTF. The CDR3 DNA follows: TGTGCCAGCAACGAACTAGGGGGCGCCTATGGCTACACCTTC. V gene TRBV6-5 combines with J gene TRBJ1-2; 7 nucleotides line up with TRBD1. The germline V gene has CDR1 MNHEY and CDR2 SVGAGI. This CDR3 has 14 residues. Losses at the gene ends were 7 bases for V and 4 bases for J; bases not matched to a gene: 9.

In DNA, the CDR3 is TGTGCCAGCAGTTACGACCACAGGGGGATCTACGAGCAGTACGTC. Residues: CASSYDHRGIYEQYV. The genes are TRBV6-5 and TRBJ2-7, with 8 positions matching TRBD1. The ends lost 2 bases at V and 3 bases at J; junction bases unmatched: 6. Germline CDR1 and CDR2: MNHEY and SVGAGI. The CDR3 covers 15 residues.

The rearrangement joins TRBV27 to TRBJ2-3; D is uncertain. The length of the CDR3 is 13 residues. Trimming took off 2 bases at V and 2 bases at J, with 5 bases between the two ends. Germline V gene sequence: CDR1 MNHEY, CDR2 SMNVEV (reference sequence). The chain's CDR3 is CASSLIDTDTQYF. CDR3 coding DNA: TGTGCCAGCAGTTTAATAGACACAGATACGCAGTATTTT.

V is TRBV2 and J is TRBJ1-4, with D tentatively TRBD1 (6 bases). Deletions cut 3 bases from V and 0 bases from J, with 29 bases between. This CDR3 has 22 amino acids. The germline CDR1 and CDR2 sequences are SNHLY and FYNNEI. In DNA, the CDR3 is TGTGCCAGCAGTGACGTGGGCGCAGGGACAAGAAATGTAGGAGCAACTAATGAAAAACTGTTTTTT. The encoded protein is CASSDVGAGTRNVGATNEKLFF. Full variable domain (remainder filled in from reference TRBV2 and TRBJ1-4): EPEVTQTPSHQVTQMGQEVILRCVPISNHLYFYWYRQILGQKVEFLVSFYNNEISEKSEIFDDQFSVERPDGSNFTLKIRSTKLEDSAMYFCASSDVGAGTRNVGATNEKLFFGSGTQLSVL.

The V gene is TRBV7-2, the J gene TRBJ2-2, with 7 bases matching TRBD2. CDR3 length: 15 amino acids. Germline values: CDR1 SGHTA, CDR2 FQGNSA. The junction had 6 bases not matched to a gene; V was cut back by 5 bases and J by 3 bases. CDR3 DNA sequence: TGTGCCAGCAGCCTACTGGGGGGGGACACCGGGGAGCTGTTTTTT. This translates into CASSLLGGDTGELFF.

The rearrangement uses TRBV15 and TRBJ2-5; a weak D match, TRBD2 (7 bases). CDR1 and CDR2 (germline): LNHNV, YYDKDF (reference sequence). This CDR3 is 15 amino acids long. The ends were cut back, 0 bases at V and 4 bases at J, with 12 bases in the middle. For the CDR3, the DNA is TGTGCCACCAGCAGAGAAGGGGGGGGCGGAGAGACCCAGTACTTC. Encoded protein: CATSREGGGGETQYF.

The chain employs TRBV4-2 and TRBJ1-5, with 8 bases lining up with TRBD1. The CDR3 loop spans 14 amino acids. Germline assignment: CDR1 LGHNA and CDR2 YNFKEQ. The J segment lost 6 bases and the V segment lost 1 base, leaving 2 bases of the junction unmatched. CDR3 bases: TGTGCCAGCAGCCAAGGGACAGGGAGTCAGCCCCAGCATTTT. Translating it yields CASSQGTGSQPQHF.

The chain joins TRBV3-1 (or the pseudogene TRBV3-2) to TRBJ2-2; no firm D call. There are 13 residues in the CDR3. Germline CDR1 is LGHDT and CDR2 is YNNKEL (reference sequence). The V gene lost 4 bases and the J gene lost 5 bases, with 8 bases spanning the gap. CDR3: CASSPVATGELFF. The CDR3 DNA follows: TGTGCCAGCAGCCCTGTCGCGACCGGGGAGCTGTTTTTT.

This sequence joins TRBV28 and TRBJ2-2; 11 nucleotides line up with TRBD2. Germline V lookup: CDR1 MDHEN, CDR2 SYDVKM. The CDR3 has 16 amino acids. The junction had 9 bases not matched to a gene; V was cut back by 7 bases and J by 5 bases. This CDR3 reads CASNPRLAGRTGELFF. CDR3 sequence (DNA): TGTGCCAGCAACCCCCGACTAGCGGGAAGGACCGGGGAGCTGTTTTTT.